This passage covers 27 T cell receptor beta chains from one sample sequenced in a study of shared clonotypes between healthy human individuals. The protocol was immunoSEQ multiplex PCR, while the TCRdb copy is restricted to in-frame clones and leaves out a portion. The repertoire consists of 90,000 to 120,000 clones, with 68% occurring once and the leading ten covering around 24%. The specimen was memory CD8+ T cells sorted from blood. Specified subset: CD45RO+ cells pooled with CCR7-negative TemRA cells. The receptors derive from a woman in her 30s in good health.

The CDR3 sequence is CASSLIGVSDEKLFF. The CDR3 bases are TGCGCCAGCAGCCTGATAGGGGTTTCGGATGAAAAACTGTTTTTT. The chain uses TRBV5-1 and TRBJ1-4; possibly TRBD1 for D (5 bases). Germline lookup yields CDR1 SGHRS and CDR2 YFSETQ. V lost 4 bases and J 6 bases, leaving 16 bases between the germline ends. This CDR3 spans 15 amino acids.

Sample share makes this clone large. The chain is built from TRBV30 and TRBJ1-5; unclear D gene. Germline V gene sequence: CDR1 GTSNPN, CDR2 SVGIG (reference sequence). Between the trimmed V and J ends, which lost 7 bases and 1 base, there was a span of 11 bases. This CDR3 has 13 residues. The CDR3 nucleotides are TGTGCCTCGGGCCAGAGAAGCAATCAGCCCCAGCATTTT. Protein sequence: CASGQRSNQPQHF.

This chain uses TRBV7-9 with TRBJ1-1; no clear D gene. Trimming took off 5 bases at V and 4 bases at J, with 5 bases between the two ends. Germline CDR1 is SEHNR and CDR2 is FQNEAQ (reference sequence). CDR3 length: 11 amino acids. CDR3 loop: CASSPATEAFF. For the CDR3, the DNA is TGTGCCAGCAGCCCGGCCACTGAAGCTTTCTTT.

This sequence joins TRBV7-2 and TRBJ2-1, with 9 bases identical to TRBD2. This CDR3 has 18 amino acids. Trimming took 2 bases from V and 2 from J; bases not matched to a gene: 10. CDR1 is SGHTA, CDR2 FQGNSA, per germline. The CDR3 DNA sequence: TGTGCCAGCAGCTTACTAAGTTCCCCTAGCGGGACCTACAATGAGCAGTTCTTC. This gives the protein CASSLLSSPSGTYNEQFF.

This clone was seen a single time. The chain uses TRBV6-5 and TRBJ1-2; D is uncertain. Germline values: CDR1 MNHEY, CDR2 SVGAGI. Trimming stripped 0 bases from V and 3 bases from J, with 8 bases between. The CDR3 is 14 residues long. The CDR3 protein is CASSYSRLDYGYTF. DNA for the CDR3: TGTGCCAGCAGTTACTCCCGCTTGGACTATGGCTACACCTTC.

This clone was recorded a few times. The same CDR3 can be traced to other DNA sequences in this sample. V gene TRBV9 combines with J gene TRBJ1-1; D gene unclear. The CDR3 is 14 amino acids. V lost 0 bases, J lost 4 bases, and 10 bases lay in between. Per the germline V gene, CDR1 is SGDLS and CDR2 is YYNGEE. As DNA, the CDR3 is TGTGCCAGCAGCGTAGCCTGGGGTTCCACTGAAGCTTTCTTT. As protein: CASSVAWGSTEAFF.

The V gene is TRBV5-1, the J gene TRBJ2-7; 7 bases match TRBD1. This CDR3 has 14 amino acids. CDR1 and CDR2 (germline): SGHRS, YFSETQ. Germline trimming cut 1 base from V and 4 bases from J; bases unmatched to any gene: 5. The CDR3 reads CASSLWDRRYEQYF. The CDR3 nucleotides read TGCGCCAGCAGCTTGTGGGACAGACGGTACGAGCAGTACTTC.

J is TRBJ1-5 and V is TRBV7-7, with a weak D call TRBD1 (6 bases). Germline V CDR1 and CDR2: SSHAT, FNYEAQ (reference sequence). V lost 5 bases and J 0 bases, leaving 17 bases between the germline ends. The CDR3 sequence is 17 residues long. In DNA form, the CDR3 reads TGTGCCAGCAGCACTACCGGGGACATCTATAGCAATCAGCCCCAGCATTTT. It encodes CASSTTGDIYSNQPQHF.

This clone has only a few counts. The rearrangement joins TRBV7-2 to TRBJ2-1; D perhaps matches TRBD2 (6 bases). V was clipped by 1 base and J by 7 bases, with 23 bases between them. CDR1 SGHTA and CDR2 FQGNSA come from the germline V gene. This CDR3 spans 18 amino acids. DNA for the CDR3: TGTGCCAGCAGCTTAGTCTGGGAGGAGCTATCGTCAGGGAATGAGCAGTTCTTC. Residues: CASSLVWEELSSGNEQFF.

The V and J genes are TRBV6-6 and TRBJ1-2; D not resolved. Per germline, CDR1 MNHNY and CDR2 SVGAGI (reference sequence). The CDR3 runs 13 residues. The germline V and J ends were trimmed by 4 bases and 6 bases, with 12 bases remaining between them. The CDR3 DNA reads as TGTGCCAGCAGTTCCGGGGAGTACGATGGCTACACCTTC. Translation gives CASSSGEYDGYTF.

V gene TRBV7-3 combines with J gene TRBJ2-1; D may be TRBD2 (5 bases). V dropped 5 bases and J dropped 0 bases, with 11 bases sitting between them. This CDR3 contains 15 residues. CDR1 is SGHTA and CDR2 is FQGTGA in the germline V gene. The CDR3, as DNA: TGTGCCAGCAGCAGCATAGCGAGCTCCTACAATGAGCAGTTCTTC. This sequence encodes CASSSIASSYNEQFF.

The chain joins TRBV7-9 to TRBJ2-1; D may be TRBD2 (6 bases). This CDR3 is built from 13 residues. V shed 5 bases and J shed 12 bases, with 17 bases lying between them. The germline V gene has CDR1 SEHNR and CDR2 FQNEAQ (reference sequence). CDR3 nucleotide sequence: TGTGCCAGCAGCCTGGCCCTTCGGGACTTGCAGTTCTTC. Its protein is CASSLALRDLQFF.

The CDR3 spells CASSPYPGDLYEQYF. The CDR3 nucleotides read TGTGCCAGCAGTCCGTACCCGGGGGATCTCTACGAGCAGTACTTC. The chain joins TRBV27 to TRBJ2-7; a weak D match, TRBD2 (6 bases). The germline V and J ends were trimmed by 5 bases and 3 bases, with 17 bases remaining between them. Per germline, CDR1 MNHEY and CDR2 SMNVEV (reference sequence). The CDR3 is made up of 15 amino acids.

The chain joins TRBV2 to TRBJ2-2; perhaps TRBD1 as D (7 bases). This CDR3 spans 16 amino acids. From germline, CDR1 is SNHLY and CDR2 FYNNEI. V gave up 8 bases and J gave up 5 bases, with 21 bases separating them. CDR3 sequence: CASGDLVAGGTGELFF. The CDR3 DNA sequence: TGTGCCAGCGGGGACCTGGTGGCAGGGGGGACCGGGGAGCTGTTTTTT.

This clone was detected only a few times. CDR3 loop: CATSRAPGAQENYGYTF. DNA for the CDR3: TGTGCCACCAGCAGAGCACCGGGGGCGCAGGAAAACTATGGCTACACCTTC. This chain links TRBV15 with TRBJ1-2; perhaps TRBD1 as D (6 bases). The CDR3 extends over 17 amino acids. Trimming took off 1 base at V and 2 bases at J, with 17 bases between the two ends. The germline gives CDR1 LNHNV, CDR2 YYDKDF (reference sequence).

The V gene is TRBV27, the J gene TRBJ2-7; D is ambiguous. Germline V lookup: CDR1 MNHEY, CDR2 SMNVEV (reference sequence). This CDR3 region has 15 residues. Trimming shortened V by 3 bases and J by 2 bases, and 14 bases separated the two germline ends. CDR3 bases: TGTGCCAGCAGTTTCCACTGGAGTCGCGCCTACGAGCAGTACTTC. It translates to CASSFHWSRAYEQYF.

This clone was detected once. The chain links TRBV4-1 to TRBJ2-6; 7 bases fit TRBD1. V trimming: 2 bases; J trimming: 0 bases; junction bases outside the gene matches: 19. This CDR3 has 22 residues. CDR1 is MGHRA, CDR2 YSYEKL, per germline. The CDR3 DNA follows: TGCGCCAGCAGCCAACGATCCAATTGGGACAGCGGAACTATCTCTGGGGCCAACGTCCTGACTTTC. Translated: CASSQRSNWDSGTISGANVLTF.

This clone was observed many times. The chain combines TRBV7-2 with TRBJ1-1; D uncertain. The CDR3 loop spans 14 amino acids. Deletions cut 5 bases from V and 1 base from J, with 11 bases between. Germline loops: CDR1 SGHTA, CDR2 FQGNSA. CDR3 sequence (DNA): TGTGCCAGCAGCCATTTCGGAGAGAACACTGAAGCTTTCTTT. Encoded protein: CASSHFGENTEAFF.

The chain carries TRBV10-2 and TRBJ2-1; 7 bases fit TRBD2. The CDR3 has 14 residues. The J segment lost 6 bases and the V segment lost 7 bases, leaving 9 bases of the junction unmatched. The germline V gene has CDR1 WSHSY and CDR2 SAAADI. CDR3: CASIPWEGRNEQFF. The DNA of the CDR3 is TGCGCCAGCATCCCGTGGGAGGGCCGCAATGAGCAGTTCTTC.

The V gene is TRBV19, the J gene TRBJ2-1, with TRBD2 matching 13 bases. V lost 3 bases to trimming and J lost 3 bases; unmatched junction nucleotides: 5. The CDR3 is 17 residues long. Germline CDR1 LNHDA, CDR2 SQIVND (reference sequence). The CDR3 sequence: CASSIPGLAGDYNEQFF. CDR3 nucleotides: TGTGCCAGTAGTATCCCCGGACTAGCGGGAGACTACAATGAGCAGTTCTTC.

The V and J genes are TRBV7-8 and TRBJ2-1; TRBD2 might be the D (5 bases). There are 14 residues in the CDR3. The germline V gene encodes CDR1 SGHVS and CDR2 FQNEAQ. Trimming removed 2 bases from V and 8 bases from J, with 13 bases in between. CDR3 sequence: CASSLQRDSHEQFF. CDR3 sequence (DNA): TGTGCCAGCAGCTTACAGAGGGATAGTCATGAGCAGTTCTTC.

The chain joins TRBV16 to TRBJ1-5, with D tentatively TRBD1 (5 bases). V dropped 3 bases and J dropped 1 base, with 19 bases sitting between them. The CDR3 has 18 residues. CDR1 is KGHSY, CDR2 FQNENV, per germline. The CDR3 region has the DNA TGTGCCAGCAGCCACTCATCGGGGGGTGGCTTAAGCAATCAGCCCCAGCATTTT. Residues: CASSHSSGGGLSNQPQHF.

This clone was seen repeatedly, ten times or more. V and J are TRBV30 and TRBJ1-2; no reliable D call. Trimming shortened V by 2 bases and J by 8 bases, and 9 bases separated the two germline ends. Germline-derived CDR1 and CDR2 are GTSNPN and SVGIG (reference sequence). The CDR3 loop spans 11 amino acids. In DNA form, the CDR3 reads TGTGCCTGGAGTTCCTTAGGAGGCTACACCTTC. This translates into CAWSSLGGYTF.

This clone was recorded a few times. CDR3 sequence (DNA): TGCAGCGTTGACGCAGGTGGCACAGATACGCAGTATTTT. Its protein is CSVDAGGTDTQYF. The chain carries TRBV29-1 and TRBJ2-3, with D unclear. From germline, CDR1 is SQVTM and CDR2 ANQGSEA. This CDR3 has 13 amino acids. The V and J ends lost 3 bases and 1 base respectively, with 8 bases between them.

This chain connects TRBV7-8 to TRBJ2-7; the match to TRBD1 covers 7 bases. Trimming cost V 5 bases and J 5 bases; bases outside gene matches: 9. The CDR3 spans 14 residues. Looked up from germline, CDR1 is SGHVS and CDR2 is FQNEAQ. The chain's CDR3 is CASSTGDTLDEQYF. CDR3 nucleotides: TGTGCCAGCAGCACAGGGGACACTTTAGACGAGCAGTACTTC.

J is TRBJ2-1 and V is TRBV11-3, with TRBD1 matching over 9 bases. This CDR3 contains 15 residues. J lost 4 bases, V lost 2 bases, and 3 bases had no gene match. Germline CDR1 and CDR2: SGHNT and YENEEA. The CDR3 loop is CASSLSQGAYNEQFF. For the CDR3, the DNA is TGTGCCAGCAGCTTATCACAGGGGGCGTACAATGAGCAGTTCTTC.

This rearrangement joins TRBV28 to TRBJ2-3; weak D call: TRBD1 (6 bases). This CDR3 has 15 residues. V dropped 7 bases and J dropped 7 bases, with 21 bases sitting between them. Looked up from germline, CDR1 is MDHEN and CDR2 is SYDVKM. Written as DNA, the CDR3 is TGTGCCAGCACCCCTCAGGGGATGGGCAAAAATACGCAGTATTTT. Its protein is CASTPQGMGKNTQYF.